The TCR beta chain under discussion was sequenced for a study of blood T cell repertoires in COVID-19 (dated by TCRdb to 2020 to 2021). About the study as a whole: Samples from collaborators originated in the United States, Italy and Spain and spanned both the acute and convalescent phases of COVID-19. The samples were drawn from two sources: the first 160 participants of the ongoing ImmuneRACE study, and 1,200 or so subjects contributed by 6 global collaborators. The repertoires were released in a freely available public database meant as a resource for research on the immune response to SARS-CoV-2. Where HLA class I and class II types were available, the types were taken from metadata supplied by the sample provider, not from assay-based typing. The material from the prospective study consisted of cDNA or gDNA derived from T cells, B-cell-depleted T cells, or PBMCs. The sample metadata nearly always contained a de-identified subject ID, COVID-19 status, age in years and sex. Subjects who had been exposed to COVID-19, were actively infected with it, or had recovered from it provided the deeply sampled blood TCRbeta repertoires that made up the dataset. Paper-wide results and their limitations: How much clinical and demographic metadata was included differed by source and by participant, and the metadata was provided uncurated.

Participants in the prospective study were aged 18 to 89 years, lived in about two dozen United States geographic areas, and enrolled through a virtual design. Cohort assignment in the prospective study relied on participant-reported clinical history from a screening survey and a study questionnaire. In the prospective study, mobile phlebotomists collected whole blood, serum and a nasopharyngeal or oropharyngeal swab from each participant. Over an approximately 2-month period, participants in the prospective study had the option of providing additional blood draws and questionnaires. Blood samples from the prospective study were shipped frozen or at room temperature prior to DNA extraction. CDR1 and CDR2 are drawn from the germline V gene: MNHEY, SVGEGT. V loses 5 bases of germline sequence and J loses 3 bases, and the interval between the two ends is 16 bases. The CDR3 runs 15 residues from the cysteine to the phenylalanine. The DNA shown is the 45-base CDR3, in frame from base 1.

TCRbeta CDR3 regions were amplified from genomic DNA by means of the immunoSEQ Assay, a bias-controlled multiplex PCR. The published analysis was carried out like this. Nucleated cell counts per sample were estimated from amplification of reference gene primers within the assay. To quantify the absolute abundance of each unique TCRbeta CDR3 rearrangement, sequence reads were collapsed and filtered. For each sample, productive Simpson clonality was calculated by taking the square root of Simpson's diversity index across productive rearrangements. As stored in TCRdb, this immuneACCESS dataset retains in-frame rearrangements with V and J assigned. A fraction of the clones does not appear; measured against another copy, unresolved V genes explain less than half of the discrepancy, and the remainder lacks a known reason. Clone size and the V and J calls come from that table; the DNA yielded D and trimming. This sample is represented by about 200,000 clones; about 82% of them were singletons. The ten most abundant clones make up approximately 5% of the sample.

Note on this clone: Its antigen is unknown. No much larger clone is present one base from it, and per-base qualities are unavailable.

The source of this sequence is a man aged 35-49 years with acute COVID-19. The sample consisted of PBMCs or T cells enriched from blood (not recorded which). The chain is assembled from TRBV6-2 or TRBV6-3 and TRBJ1-1, and possibly TRBD1, on 5 matching bases. Here is the DNA: TGTGCCAGCAGTCTACGGCCAGGGTTACACACTGAAGCTTTCTTT. The encoded protein is CASSLRPGLHTEAFF.